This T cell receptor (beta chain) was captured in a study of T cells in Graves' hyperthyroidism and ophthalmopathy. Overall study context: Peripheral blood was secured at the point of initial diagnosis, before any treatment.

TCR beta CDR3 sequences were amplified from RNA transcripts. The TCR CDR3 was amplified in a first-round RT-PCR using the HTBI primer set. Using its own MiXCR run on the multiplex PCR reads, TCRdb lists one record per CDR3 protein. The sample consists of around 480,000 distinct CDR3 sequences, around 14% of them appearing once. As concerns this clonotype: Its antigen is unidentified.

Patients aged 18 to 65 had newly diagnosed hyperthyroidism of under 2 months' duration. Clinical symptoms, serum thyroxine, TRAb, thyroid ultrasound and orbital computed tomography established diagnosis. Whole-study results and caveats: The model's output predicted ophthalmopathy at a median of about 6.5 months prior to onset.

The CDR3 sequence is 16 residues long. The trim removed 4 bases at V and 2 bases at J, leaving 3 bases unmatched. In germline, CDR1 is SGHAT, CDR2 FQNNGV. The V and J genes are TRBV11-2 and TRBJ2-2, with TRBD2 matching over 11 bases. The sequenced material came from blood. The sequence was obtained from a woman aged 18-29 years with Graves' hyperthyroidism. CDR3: CASSYSGRANTGELFF. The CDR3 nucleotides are TGTGCCAGCAGCTATAGCGGGAGGGCCAACACCGGGGAGCTGTTTTTT.